The rows below give T cell receptor beta chains drawn from one sample of a study of blood T cell repertoires in COVID-19. TCRdb keeps only in-frame clones here, not all; method: immunoSEQ multiplex PCR. The table has more than 250,000 clones, around 89% seen once; the top ten hold 1.5% to 2%. The sequencing sample was made of peripheral blood. The receptors were sampled from a woman in her 30s with COVID-19, enrolled during active disease. Both conserved end residues are part of each CDR3. The order of the fields is V gene, J gene, D gene, clone size, CDR3 DNA, CDR3 protein. The D gene is left open where the match is weak. Part of the rows lack a size; the others show once, few, many or a class for expanded clones.

v_gene: TRBV30
j_gene: TRBJ2-7
d_gene: TRBD1
abundance: .
CDR3nt: TGTGCCTGGAGTGTAGCCCTCGACAGGGCGATATCCTACGAGCAGTACTTC
CDR3aa: CAWSVALDRAISYEQYF

v_gene: TRBV5-1
j_gene: TRBJ2-1
d_gene: TRBD2
abundance: .
CDR3nt: TGCGCCAGCAGCTTTGGCGGGGGGGCCAGCGCCTACAATGAGCAGTTCTTC
CDR3aa: CASSFGGGASAYNEQFF

v_gene: TRBV11-3
j_gene: TRBJ1-2
d_gene: .
abundance: .
CDR3nt: TGTGCCAGCGCAGGGGAAAGAGACTATGGCTACACCTTC
CDR3aa: CASAGERDYGYTF

v_gene: TRBV10-1
j_gene: TRBJ2-7
d_gene: .
abundance: .
CDR3nt: TGCGCCAGCAGTTTGTTCCCACGGTTCTCCTACGAGCAGTACTTC
CDR3aa: CASSLFPRFSYEQYF

v_gene: TRBV7-3
j_gene: TRBJ2-1
d_gene: TRBD2
abundance: .
CDR3nt: TGTGCCAGCAGCTCGACTAGCGGCAATGAGCAGTTCTTC
CDR3aa: CASSSTSGNEQFF

v_gene: TRBV9
j_gene: TRBJ2-3
d_gene: .
abundance: .
CDR3nt: TGTGCCAGCAGCGCCTCAGGGGGGCTTAACACAGATACGCAGTATTTT
CDR3aa: CASSASGGLNTDTQYF

v_gene: TRBV5-1
j_gene: TRBJ1-6
d_gene: TRBD1
abundance: .
CDR3nt: TGCGCCAGCAGCTTGGGGGGACAGACGTATAATTCACCCCTCCACTTT
CDR3aa: CASSLGGQTYNSPLHF

v_gene: TRBV28
j_gene: TRBJ2-5
d_gene: TRBD2
abundance: .
CDR3nt: TGTGCCAGCAGTTTTCTGGCGGGGGGGCCCCGAGAGACCCAGTACTTC
CDR3aa: CASSFLAGGPRETQYF

v_gene: TRBV6-5
j_gene: TRBJ1-5
d_gene: TRBD1
abundance: .
CDR3nt: TGTGCCAGCAGTTCCGACAGGGCTGGGAATCAGCCCCAGCATTTT
CDR3aa: CASSSDRAGNQPQHF

v_gene: TRBV5-6
j_gene: TRBJ2-6
d_gene: .
abundance: few
CDR3nt: TGTGCCAGCAGCCTAGCCGGGGCTGGGGCCAACGTCCTGACTTTC
CDR3aa: CASSLAGAGANVLTF

v_gene: TRBV29-1
j_gene: TRBJ2-1
d_gene: TRBD1
abundance: few
CDR3nt: TGCAGCGTTCCACGACAGGGGATGACCTACAATGAGCAGTTCTTC
CDR3aa: CSVPRQGMTYNEQFF

v_gene: TRBV6-5
j_gene: TRBJ1-2
d_gene: .
abundance: .
CDR3nt: TGTGCCAGCAGTTACGGGGGGGGCGCCGACTATGGCTACACCTTC
CDR3aa: CASSYGGGADYGYTF

v_gene: TRBV6-6
j_gene: TRBJ1-1
d_gene: .
abundance: .
CDR3nt: TGTGCCAGCAGTTACTCCGGGGGGCAGACTGAAGCTTTCTTT
CDR3aa: CASSYSGGQTEAFF

v_gene: TRBV10-2
j_gene: TRBJ1-2
d_gene: TRBD1
abundance: .
CDR3nt: TGCGCCAGCTTGGGTGACAGGGCGAATGGCTACACCTTC
CDR3aa: CASLGDRANGYTF

v_gene: TRBV7-9
j_gene: TRBJ2-2
d_gene: .
abundance: .
CDR3nt: TGTGCCAGCAGCTACCGCCCGCACAGGGATGGGACCGGGGAGCTGTTTTTT
CDR3aa: CASSYRPHRDGTGELFF

v_gene: TRBV28
j_gene: TRBJ1-5
d_gene: .
abundance: .
CDR3nt: TGTGCCAGCAGTTTGGTAGGGGTTAGCAATCAGCCCCAGCATTTT
CDR3aa: CASSLVGVSNQPQHF

v_gene: TRBV7-2
j_gene: TRBJ1-6
d_gene: TRBD1
abundance: .
CDR3nt: TGTGCCAGCAGCTTAGTAGGACAGGGGGCCGTAAATTCACCCCTCCACTTT
CDR3aa: CASSLVGQGAVNSPLHF

v_gene: TRBV5-1
j_gene: TRBJ2-2
d_gene: .
abundance: .
CDR3nt: TGCGCCAGCAGCCCCCCAGGACTGCGAACCACCGGGGAGCTGTTTTTT
CDR3aa: CASSPPGLRTTGELFF

v_gene: TRBV3-1/TRBV3-2
j_gene: TRBJ2-1
d_gene: TRBD2
abundance: .
CDR3nt: TGTGCCAGCAGCCACCTAGCGGGGGTATACAATGAGCAGTTCTTC
CDR3aa: CASSHLAGVYNEQFF

v_gene: TRBV5-1
j_gene: TRBJ2-1
d_gene: TRBD1
abundance: .
CDR3nt: TGCGCCAGCAGCTTGGGGGACAGGGGGCCCTACAATGAGCAGTTCTTC
CDR3aa: CASSLGDRGPYNEQFF

v_gene: TRBV2
j_gene: TRBJ1-2
d_gene: .
abundance: once
CDR3nt: TGTGCCAGCAGTGGAGAGCAGCGGGAAGGCTACACCTTC
CDR3aa: CASSGEQREGYTF

v_gene: TRBV7-9
j_gene: TRBJ1-3
d_gene: .
abundance: .
CDR3nt: TGTGCCAGCAGCTCACAGCTCTCTGGAAACACCATATATTTT
CDR3aa: CASSSQLSGNTIYF

v_gene: TRBV4-1
j_gene: TRBJ2-7
d_gene: .
abundance: .
CDR3nt: TGCGCCAGCAGCCAGGTTAACAGGGACGAGCAGTACTTC
CDR3aa: CASSQVNRDEQYF

v_gene: TRBV7-2
j_gene: TRBJ2-5
d_gene: TRBD2
abundance: .
CDR3nt: TGTGCCAGCAGCTTAGAGGAGCGGGGAGGGACCCAGTACTTC
CDR3aa: CASSLEERGGTQYF

v_gene: TRBV27
j_gene: TRBJ2-1
d_gene: TRBD2
abundance: once
CDR3nt: TGTGCCAGCAGAAGCGGGGGAGATTACAATGAGCAGTTCTTC
CDR3aa: CASRSGGDYNEQFF

v_gene: TRBV11-3
j_gene: TRBJ2-7
d_gene: .
abundance: .
CDR3nt: TGTGCCAGCAGCCGAGGGCGCTTGTACGAGCAGTACTTC
CDR3aa: CASSRGRLYEQYF

v_gene: TRBV13
j_gene: TRBJ2-7
d_gene: TRBD2
abundance: few
CDR3nt: TGTGCCAGCAGCTTAAGTCTAGCGGGGGGGACCTACGAGCAGTACTTC
CDR3aa: CASSLSLAGGTYEQYF

v_gene: TRBV6-5
j_gene: TRBJ1-3
d_gene: .
abundance: once
CDR3nt: TGTGCCAGCAGTTATTCGGGGGGGAGCTCTGGAAACACCATATATTTT
CDR3aa: CASSYSGGSSGNTIYF

v_gene: TRBV6-5
j_gene: TRBJ1-1
d_gene: TRBD1
abundance: once
CDR3nt: TGTGCCAGCAGTTACTCGACAGGGGGCTATGCTGAAGCTTTCTTT
CDR3aa: CASSYSTGGYAEAFF

v_gene: TRBV5-5
j_gene: TRBJ1-5
d_gene: .
abundance: .
CDR3nt: TGTGCCAGCAGCTCGTTAGGGGGGGGGAATCAGCCCCAGCATTTT
CDR3aa: CASSSLGGGNQPQHF

v_gene: TRBV15
j_gene: TRBJ1-5
d_gene: .
abundance: .
CDR3nt: TGTGCCACCAGCAGAGTAGGCGGGCAGCCCCAGCATTTT
CDR3aa: CATSRVGGQPQHF

v_gene: TRBV19
j_gene: TRBJ1-5
d_gene: TRBD1
abundance: .
CDR3nt: TGTGCCAGTAGTATAGGCGGGACAGGGCTCCCGAATCAGCCCCAGCATTTT
CDR3aa: CASSIGGTGLPNQPQHF

v_gene: TRBV11-2
j_gene: TRBJ2-5
d_gene: .
abundance: .
CDR3nt: TGTGCCAGCAGCTTCGGAGAGACCCAGTACTTC
CDR3aa: CASSFGETQYF

v_gene: TRBV28
j_gene: TRBJ1-4
d_gene: .
abundance: few
CDR3nt: TGTGCCAGCAGTCTCACGGGTTATAGAAGGGGTGAAAAACTGTTTTTT
CDR3aa: CASSLTGYRRGEKLFF

v_gene: TRBV19
j_gene: TRBJ1-1
d_gene: TRBD1
abundance: once
CDR3nt: TGTGCCAGTAGTCGAGGGACAGGGGGCGACGCTTTCTTT
CDR3aa: CASSRGTGGDAFF

v_gene: TRBV5-6
j_gene: TRBJ1-4
d_gene: .
abundance: .
CDR3nt: TGTGCCAGCAGGGCTGGTTCAGGGGCTACTCGAAAACTGTTTTTT
CDR3aa: CASRAGSGATRKLFF